Here is one TCR beta chain with its context. Germline is not matched at one junction end, which may reflect a read error. The record originates from a study of OX40 agonist ivuxolimab in advanced cancers. The protocol was immunoSEQ multiplex PCR, while the TCRdb copy is restricted to in-frame clones and leaves out a portion. Of approximately 60,000 clones listed, 70% to 90% are singletons. The CDR3 covers 9 residues. Germline CDR1 and CDR2: SEHNR and FQNEAQ (reference sequence). This TCR came from an adult with an advanced solid tumor such as melanoma, head and neck, liver or kidney cancer. Sequences were derived from CD4+ or CD8+ T cells sorted from blood, sampled in a trial of the OX40 agonist ivuxolimab. V and J are TRBV7-9 and TRBJ2-7; D ambiguous. The CDR3 DNA is TGTGCCAGCAGCTTTGCAGGAAAATTC. This gives the protein CASSFAGKF.